The clone carrying this T cell receptor (beta chain) has just one count. Its antigen is not known. An end of the junction differs from the germline gene, which may be a read error. The source of the sample is a study of PD-1 blockade in classical Hodgkin lymphoma. CDR3 size: 11 residues. The germline V gene has CDR1 DFQATT and CDR2 SNEGSKA (reference sequence). Study-wide results and caveats: Complete responders entered with baseline diversity on par with newly diagnosed patients, the results showed.

As for time point: cycle 4 day 1 (C4D1), after five to seven weeks of nivolumab. Every one of the patients relapsed after autologous stem cell transplantation (brentuximab vedotin exposure was variable). Investigators isolated CD4+ T cells from thawed PBMCs through magnetic negative selection. TCRdb's copy holds only in-frame clones and misses some; the assay was immunoSEQ multiplex PCR. The sample has roughly 20,000 clones, around 80% seen once. Sequenced material: CD4+ T cells from blood, taken before the fourth cycle of nivolumab. This chain links TRBV20-1 with TRBJ1-2; D is undetermined. The clonotype was recovered from a human donor with classical Hodgkin lymphoma. The CDR3 region is CSASILDGLPF. In DNA, the CDR3 is TGCAGTGCTAGTATACTCGACGGGCTCCCCTTC.